This entry is about one T cell receptor (beta chain). Generated by immunoSEQ multiplex PCR, the TCRdb table keeps only in-frame clones and is missing some. Here the sample spans about 390,000 clones, around 87% being singletons. These data are taken from a study of blood T cell repertoires in COVID-19. Study context: COVID-19 samples collected from the United States, Italy and Spain covered acute and convalescent phases. Sample material is recorded as cDNA or gDNA derived from T cells, B-cell-depleted T cells, or PBMCs.

CDR3 length equals 15 residues. V lost 4 bases and J lost 3; bases outside the gene matches: 9. Per the germline V gene, CDR1 is SNHLY and CDR2 is FYNNEI. Followed over time, Seattle patients had been enrolled while infection was active. The clonotype originates from a woman in her sixties or seventies with COVID-19, enrolled during active disease. The sample consisted of peripheral blood. The rearrangement joins TRBV2 to TRBJ2-7; 7 nucleotides match TRBD1. The CDR3 DNA reads TGTGCCAGCAGTGGACAGGGAACTTCCTTCTACGAGCAGTACTTC. Its translation is CASSGQGTSFYEQYF.